This T cell receptor (beta chain) was profiled in a study of blood T cell repertoires in COVID-19. In the study overall: The samples span acute and convalescent COVID-19 from the United States, Italy and Spain. PBMCs, B-cell-depleted T cells, or T cells provided the cDNA or gDNA that made up the material.

The Seattle patients, enrolled during active infection, were followed longitudinally. The authors' processing: The authors estimated nucleated cell counts from reference gene primer amplification. Clones were read by immunoSEQ multiplex PCR, and TCRdb kept only the in-frame ones, dropping some. The DNA gave D and trimming, while V, J and clone size come from that table. The sample holds some 300,000 clones; about nine tenths are singletons and the top ten take 5.5% to 8%. Sequencing was done on a sample of peripheral blood. The origin of this receptor is a woman between 50 and 59 years old with COVID-19, enrolled during active disease.

The CDR3 sequence: CASSQAGSWETQYF. CDR3 nucleotide sequence: TGTGCCAGCAGCCAAGCCGGGTCCTGGGAGACCCAGTACTTC. This rearrangement joins TRBV14 to TRBJ2-5; no clear D. There are 14 residues in the CDR3. Germline CDR1 is SGHDN and CDR2 is FVKESK. Trimming stripped 1 base from V and 5 bases from J, with 11 bases between.